The entry below gives a single T cell receptor (beta chain) sequence along with its context. Its specificity is not known. A multiplex PCR was run with 60 Vbeta primers and 13 Jbeta primers. Produced via immunoSEQ multiplex PCR; TCRdb's table is partial and in-frame only. The sample records 50,000 to 60,000 clones, around 70% being singletons. The data belong to a study of cytomegalovirus exposure and HLA in healthy donors. Regarding the study as a whole: Sequencing artifact likely explains a cluster of highly shared sequence variants. A later analysis reportedly identified an Asian-associated ancestry cluster as carrying fewer N-insertions than the roughly 720-donor mean.

Sequencing used PBMCs. This clonotype was obtained from a man between 18 and 29 years old in good health and CMV-seronegative.

This CDR3 is CASSVRGRGYSPLHF. The CDR3 bases are TGTGCCAGCAGTGTAAGGGGGCGAGGATATTCACCCCTCCACTTT. The gene calls are TRBV25-1 and TRBJ1-6; TRBD1 matches 7 bases. CDR3 length equals 15 residues. Germline V CDR1 and CDR2: MGHDK, SYGVNS. The J segment lost 8 bases and the V segment lost 4 bases, leaving 8 bases of the junction unmatched.